This T cell receptor (beta chain) was sequenced in a study of T cells in Graves' hyperthyroidism and ophthalmopathy. The TCR beta CDR3 regions underwent amplification using RNA transcripts as the source. First-round RT-PCR targeting the TCR CDR3 was performed with the HTBI primer set. TCRdb re-derived calls from the multiplex PCR reads in MiXCR, one entry per CDR3 protein. The table includes roughly 500,000 distinct CDR3 sequences, around 50% detected once. The study, taken as a whole, reports: Most thyroid clonotypes expanded above 0.001 appeared in blood too.

The count of this clonotype is one. As yet, its antigen is unknown. There are 13 residues in the CDR3. Germline V gene data show CDR1 as SEHNR and CDR2 as FQNEAQ (reference sequence). Trimming shortened V by 4 bases and J by 5 bases, and 11 bases separated the two germline ends. Investigators excluded patients with uncontrolled infection, other autoimmune disease, pregnancy or lactation. Diagnoses used clinical symptoms, serum thyroxine and TRAb, thyroid ultrasound and orbital computed tomography. Material: peripheral blood or thyroid tissue (not recorded which). J is TRBJ1-1 and V is TRBV7-9, with D hard to call. This receptor was identified in an adult woman with Graves' disease, either hyperthyroidism or ophthalmopathy (not recorded which). Written as DNA, the CDR3 is TGTGCCAGCAGCTCTGACGGGCAGACTGAAGCTTTCTTT. Its protein product is CASSSDGQTEAFF.